One and the same sample provided the 12 T cell receptor beta chains below, sequenced in a study of blood T cells in healthy people across ages. Sample-barcoded 5' priming and a J-beta primer mix drove a second PCR of roughly 6 to 12 cycles. Each CDR3 protein gets one entry after TCRdb re-called the 5' RACE reads with MiXCR. Seen here are hundreds of thousands of distinct CDR3 sequences, around 49% observed once, and the top ten hold around a third. The sample consisted of blood. These receptors were obtained from an older woman in good health.

The table lists this clonotype with a few counts. The chain uses TRBV30 and TRBJ2-1, with 12 bases identical to TRBD2. Germline V gives CDR1 GTSNPN, CDR2 SVGIG (reference sequence). The CDR3 runs 17 residues. V shed 2 bases, J shed 0 bases, and the junction held 5 bases outside the gene matches. CDR3 coding DNA: TGTGCCTGGAGTCAGACTAGCGGGAGAATCTCCTACAATGAGCAGTTCTTC. The encoded protein is CAWSQTSGRISYNEQFF.

The rearrangement joins TRBV5-1 to TRBJ2-5; D tentatively fits TRBD1 or TRBD2 (6 bases each). This CDR3 contains 16 residues. Trimming removed 1 base at V and 4 bases at J, with 17 bases between. Germline CDR1 SGHRS, CDR2 YFSETQ. CDR3 sequence reads: CASSLSRGRTGETQYF. For the CDR3, the DNA is TGCGCCAGCAGCTTGTCTCGGGGGCGCACGGGAGAGACCCAGTACTTC.

CDR3 loop: CSVRGLRYEQYF. In DNA, the CDR3 is TGCAGTGTTCGGGGACTGCGCTACGAGCAGTACTTC. The chain uses TRBV20-1 and TRBJ2-7; perhaps TRBD2 as D (6 bases). Trimming removed 7 bases at V and 3 bases at J, with 13 bases between. The CDR3 extends over 12 amino acids. The germline CDR1 and CDR2 sequences are DFQATT and SNEGSKA (reference sequence).

In its sample, this clonotype was seen once. The rearrangement joins TRBV20-1 to TRBJ2-5, with 12 nucleotides matching TRBD2. The end of the DNA is better explained by TRBJ2-7, so the J call may be wrong. Germline V CDR1 and CDR2: DFQATT, SNEGSKA (reference sequence). The CDR3 length is 15 residues. CDR3 amino acids: CSAALAGGPTYEQYF. The DNA of the CDR3 is TGCAGTGCCGCTCTAGCGGGAGGGCCGACCTACGAGCAGTACTTC.

The chain couples TRBV18 to TRBJ2-7; TRBD2 matches 7 bases. The CDR3 extends over 15 amino acids. The germline gives CDR1 KGHSH, CDR2 LQKENI. Trimming removed 2 bases from V and 2 bases from J; junction bases left unmatched: 6. The CDR3 region has the DNA TGTGCCAGCTCACCAACGGCGGGAGCAGCCTACGAGCAGTACTTC. Its protein is CASSPTAGAAYEQYF. Full variable domain (outside the CDR3, taken from reference TRBV18 and TRBJ2-7): NAGVMQNPRHLVRRRGQEARLRCSPMKGHSHVYWYRQLPEEGLKFMVYLQKENIIDESGMPKERFSAEFPKEGPSILRIQQVVRGDSAAYFCASSPTAGAAYEQYFGPGTRLTVT.

In its sample, this clonotype was seen a few times. The chain has TRBV13 and TRBJ1-6; 7 nucleotides line up with TRBD1. This CDR3 spans 13 amino acids. V dropped 5 bases and J dropped 10; count of bases not matched to a gene: 5. The germline CDR1 and CDR2 sequences are PRHDT and FYEKMQ (reference sequence). This CDR3 reads CASSPGGRSPLHF. The CDR3 DNA follows: TGTGCCAGCAGCCCAGGGGGAAGGTCACCCCTCCACTTT.

The chain joins TRBV7-6 to TRBJ2-3; 7 nucleotides align to TRBD2. V was clipped by 5 bases and J by 1 base; unmatched bases: 9. The CDR3 loop spans 16 amino acids. The V gene's germline CDR1 is SGHVS and CDR2 FNYEAQ. The CDR3 loop is CASSLNGRQGTDTQYF. The CDR3 coding sequence is TGTGCCAGCAGCCTCAACGGGAGGCAGGGCACAGATACGCAGTATTTT.

CDR3 residues: CASSLSPRDRGSPLHF. The CDR3 DNA reads as TGCGCCAGCAGCCTTAGTCCCAGGGACCGCGGATCACCCCTCCACTTT. This chain connects TRBV5-1 to TRBJ1-6; D may be TRBD1 (5 bases). The CDR3 loop spans 16 amino acids. In germline, CDR1 is SGHRS, CDR2 YFSETQ. Trimming shortened V by 4 bases and J by 10 bases, and 21 bases separated the two germline ends. Full variable domain (rest looked up from reference TRBV5-1 and TRBJ1-6): KAGVTQTPRYLIKTRGQQVTLSCSPISGHRSVSWYQQTPGQGLQFLFEYFSETQRNKGNFPGRFSGRQFSNSRSEMNVSTLELGDSALYLCASSLSPRDRGSPLHFGNGTRLTVT.

Comments on this clonotype: A read error is possible here, since a much larger clone lies one base away. The chain recombines TRBV10-3 with TRBJ2-4, with D possibly matching TRBD2 (5 bases). The last part of the DNA fits TRBJ2-5 better; the J call may be wrong. This CDR3 region has 11 residues. CDR1 and CDR2 from the germline V gene are ENHRY and SYGVKD. CDR3 in amino acids: CAISERGTQYF. In DNA form, the CDR3 reads TGTGCCATCAGTGAGCGGGGGACCCAGTACTTC.

The J gene is TRBJ1-4, the V gene TRBV27; D is undetermined. CDR1 is MNHEY and CDR2 is SMNVEV in the germline V gene (reference sequence). The CDR3 has 16 amino acids. V was cut by 4 bases and J by 0 bases, with 12 bases left in between. The CDR3 region has the DNA TGTGCCAGCAGTTCCCTCCGGGAAGCAACTAATGAAAAACTGTTTTTT. This encodes CASSSLREATNEKLFF. The full variable domain, in which reference TRBV27 and TRBJ1-4 provide the parts outside the CDR3, is EAQVTQNPRYLITVTGKKLTVTCSQNMNHEYMSWYRQDPGLGLRQIYYSMNVEVTDKGDVPEGYKVSRKEKRNFPLILESPSPNQTSLYFCASSSLREATNEKLFFGSGTQLSVL.

The rearrangement joins TRBV28 to TRBJ1-2; a possible D gene is TRBD1 (5 bases). CDR3 length: 12 amino acids. Germline V lookup: CDR1 MDHEN, CDR2 SYDVKM. Trimming removed 8 bases at V and 6 bases at J, with 13 bases between. For the CDR3, the DNA is TGTGCCAGCCGCCTGGGGGAGGATGGCTACACCTTC. Translation: CASRLGEDGYTF.

This clonotype has just a few counts. V usage is TRBV20-1 and J usage is TRBJ2-5; 8 positions agree with TRBD2. V was pared by 2 bases and J by 5 bases, with 7 bases of the junction left unmatched. CDR1 DFQATT and CDR2 SNEGSKA come from the germline V gene (reference sequence). The CDR3 consists of 14 residues. The CDR3 nucleotides are TGCAGTGCTAGATCTCGGGAGGGCCGGGAGACCCAGTACTTC. It translates to CSARSREGRETQYF.